The 21 T cell receptor beta chains listed next were all sequenced from one sample in a study of shared clonotypes between healthy human individuals. This table comes from immunoSEQ multiplex PCR, and its TCRdb copy is limited to in-frame clones, with some not included. The table has 2.3 million or so clones, just over 90% seen once. The sequencing input was naive CD4+ T cells from PBMCs. The subset denotes: CD45RA+ positively selected. All receptors come from a man in his late teens or twenties in good health. Some clones in this sample may be carry-over from other donors' samples.

The genes are TRBV11-2 and TRBJ2-7; 9 bases are a match to TRBD2. V lost 8 bases, J lost 6 bases, and 8 bases stayed unmatched. The CDR3 is made up of 13 amino acids. Looked up from germline, CDR1 is SGHAT and CDR2 is FQNNGV. The DNA for the CDR3 is TGTGCCAGCCGATCCTTAGCGGGAGCCGAGCAGTACTTC. Protein product: CASRSLAGAEQYF. The variable domain in full, completed from reference TRBV11-2 and TRBJ2-7, reads EAGVAQSPRYKIIEKRQSVAFWCNPISGHATLYWYQQILGQGPKLLIQFQNNGVVDDSQLPKDRFSAERLKGVDSTLKIQPAKLEDSAVYLCASRSLAGAEQYFGPGTRLTVT.

J is TRBJ2-1 and V is TRBV7-3; 9 nucleotides agree with TRBD2. V shed 7 bases and J 6 bases; nucleotides not matched to a gene: 7. CDR1 is SGHTA, CDR2 FQGTGA, per germline. The CDR3 length is 14 residues. CDR3 region: CASKPGLASNEQFF. Here the CDR3 DNA reads TGTGCCAGCAAACCGGGACTAGCCTCCAATGAGCAGTTCTTC.

The rearrangement uses TRBV10-3 and TRBJ1-1; unclear D gene. Germline CDR1 reads ENHRY; CDR2 reads SYGVKD. The ends were cut back, 6 bases at V and 8 bases at J, with 10 bases in the middle. This CDR3 has 11 residues. CDR3 DNA: TGTGCCATCAGAAGAGCGGAAGAAGCTTTCTTT. Protein product: CAIRRAEEAFF.

V gene TRBV5-1 combines with J gene TRBJ2-3, with 10 bases identical to TRBD2. V trimming: 4 bases; J trimming: 13 bases; junction bases outside the gene matches: 9. CDR3 size: 13 residues. Germline CDR1 and CDR2: SGHRS and YFSETQ. CDR3 nucleotides: TGCGCCAGCAGCGGGGCTACTAGCGGGGTGAAGTATTTT. Translating gives CASSGATSGVKYF.

The chain recombines TRBV9 with TRBJ2-5; the match to TRBD2 covers 8 bases. The CDR3 extends over 14 amino acids. V lost 4 bases, J lost 4 bases, and 6 bases stayed unmatched. CDR1 SGDLS and CDR2 YYNGEE come from the germline V gene. CDR3: CASSPAGGGETQYF. The CDR3 DNA follows: TGTGCCAGCAGCCCCGCCGGGGGGGGAGAGACCCAGTACTTC. Using reference TRBV9 and TRBJ2-5 for the parts outside the CDR3, the full variable domain is DSGVTQTPKHLITATGQRVTLRCSPRSGDLSVYWYQQSLDQGLQFLIQYYNGEERAKGNILERFSAQQFPDLHSELNLSSLELGDSALYFCASSPAGGGETQYFGPGTRLLVL.

The rearrangement links TRBV6-5 to TRBJ1-1, with D possibly matching TRBD1 (6 bases). Trimming took 5 bases from V and 10 from J, leaving 17 bases between them. CDR1 is MNHEY and CDR2 is SVGAGI in the germline V gene. This CDR3 region has 13 residues. CDR3 bases: TGTGCCAGCAGTGTCGGACAGCGTTTAGCAGCTTTCTTT. It yields the protein CASSVGQRLAAFF.

The chain combines TRBV7-9 with TRBJ2-7, with a weak D call TRBD1 (6 bases). The germline V and J ends were trimmed by 6 bases and 5 bases, with 14 bases remaining between them. This CDR3 has 13 residues. Looked up from germline, CDR1 is SEHNR and CDR2 is FQNEAQ (reference sequence). Here the CDR3 DNA reads TGTGCCAGCAGAACCACAGGGCTCAACGAGCAGTACTTC. Translating gives CASRTTGLNEQYF.

The chain joins TRBV6-5 to TRBJ1-1, with D possibly being TRBD1 (5 bases). Germline V gives CDR1 MNHEY, CDR2 SVGAGI. V lost 7 bases to trimming and J lost 0 bases, with 12 bases between them. There are 14 residues in the CDR3. CDR3 sequence: CASTAGTMNTEAFF. CDR3 nucleotides: TGTGCCAGCACGGCAGGGACGATGAACACTGAAGCTTTCTTT.

The V call is TRBV6-5, the J call TRBJ1-1; D not resolved. Per germline, CDR1 MNHEY and CDR2 SVGAGI. Trimming removed 2 bases at V and 3 bases at J, with 10 bases between. This CDR3 spans 14 amino acids. CDR3 nucleotide sequence: TGTGCCAGCAGTTACAGGAGTCCCCACACTGAAGCTTTCTTT. Its protein product is CASSYRSPHTEAFF.

The chain employs TRBV5-6 and TRBJ2-2, with D unclear. The CDR3 totals 14 residues. The germline V gene has CDR1 SGHDT and CDR2 YYEEEE. V gave up 2 bases and J gave up 3 bases, with 8 bases separating them. The CDR3 here is CASSLWLYTGELFF. The DNA for the CDR3 is TGTGCCAGCAGCTTATGGCTTTACACCGGGGAGCTGTTTTTT.

V usage is TRBV28 and J usage is TRBJ1-2; D is perhaps TRBD1 (6 bases). Trimming cost V 6 bases and J 6 bases, with 11 bases left between them. This CDR3 comprises 12 residues. Germline lookup yields CDR1 MDHEN and CDR2 SYDVKM. CDR3 nucleotides: TGTGCCAGCAGAGACAGGATAGATGGCTACACCTTC. This sequence encodes CASRDRIDGYTF.

The chain uses TRBV5-1 and TRBJ2-2; either TRBD1 or TRBD2 may supply D (5 bases each). Deletions cut 0 bases from V and 5 bases from J, with 11 bases between. The CDR3 runs to 15 residues. CDR1 SGHRS and CDR2 YFSETQ come from the germline V gene. CDR3 in DNA: TGCGCCAGCAGCTTGGCCCGAGGGGCAACCGGGGAGCTGTTTTTT. As protein: CASSLARGATGELFF.

The chain carries TRBV10-3 and TRBJ1-1; TRBD1 matches at 7 bases. The J segment lost 3 bases and the V segment lost 6 bases, leaving 1 base of the junction unmatched. This CDR3 contains 12 residues. The germline V gene has CDR1 ENHRY and CDR2 SYGVKD. The CDR3 loop reads CAIRTGDTEAFF. The CDR3 region has the DNA TGTGCCATCAGAACAGGGGACACTGAAGCTTTCTTT.

The rearrangement joins TRBV11-3 to TRBJ2-5; D possibly matches TRBD1 or TRBD2 (5 bases each). The V gene's germline CDR1 is SGHNT and CDR2 YENEEA. The CDR3 totals 14 residues. V shed 5 bases and J shed 5 bases, with 15 bases lying between them. DNA for the CDR3: TGTGCCAGCAGCATAAGAGGGGCAGGGGAGACCCAGTACTTC. Translated: CASSIRGAGETQYF.

The chain recombines TRBV30 with TRBJ1-3, with TRBD1 as a possible D gene (6 bases). CDR1 GTSNPN and CDR2 SVGIG come from the germline V gene (reference sequence). The CDR3 runs 15 residues. Trimming removed 0 bases from V and 3 bases from J, with 12 bases in between. The CDR3 sequence is CAWSVKGVLGNTIYF. In nucleotides, the CDR3 is TGTGCCTGGAGTGTAAAGGGGGTTCTTGGAAACACCATATATTTT.

This clone was counted once. Other DNA sequences of this sample code for an identical CDR3. This sequence joins TRBV19 and TRBJ1-1; D gene unclear. In germline, CDR1 is LNHDA, CDR2 SQIVND (reference sequence). This CDR3 has 13 amino acids. The V end was cut by 6 bases, the J end by 0 bases, with 8 bases between. CDR3 bases: TGTGCCAGTAGCCCCACTTTGAACACTGAAGCTTTCTTT. It translates to CASSPTLNTEAFF.

The rearrangement links TRBV30 to TRBJ1-1, with TRBD1 matching over 11 bases. From germline, CDR1 is GTSNPN and CDR2 SVGIG (reference sequence). Losses at the gene ends were 2 bases for V and 4 bases for J; bases not matched to a gene: 3. The CDR3 is 14 residues long. CDR3 nucleotide sequence: TGTGCCTGGAGTACCGGGACAGGGGGCACTGAAGCTTTCTTT. Translating it yields CAWSTGTGGTEAFF.

The V call is TRBV10-3, the J call TRBJ2-1; 7 bases are a match to TRBD1. In germline, CDR1 is ENHRY, CDR2 SYGVKD. With 8 bases clipped from V and 9 bases from J, the junction kept 10 bases outside the gene matches. CDR3 length: 13 residues. The DNA for the CDR3 is TGTGCCATCGATCAGACGTCAGGGGGTGAGCAGTTCTTC. Translation gives CAIDQTSGGEQFF.

The V gene is TRBV13, the J gene TRBJ1-2; D may be TRBD1 (6 bases). CDR3 length: 14 amino acids. Per germline, CDR1 PRHDT and CDR2 FYEKMQ (reference sequence). V shed 0 bases and J shed 8 bases, with 13 bases lying between them. CDR3 nucleotides: TGTGCCAGCAGCTTAGGGGCTCGACAGGTGGGCTACACCTTC. Translating gives CASSLGARQVGYTF.

The chain recombines TRBV9 with TRBJ1-3; the D is unclear. The CDR3 sequence is 16 residues long. Germline CDR1 and CDR2: SGDLS and YYNGEE. Trimming left V 3 bases short and J 0 bases short, with 13 bases between. CDR3 region: CASSGKDGDSGNTIYF. As DNA, the CDR3 is TGTGCCAGCAGCGGAAAGGACGGAGACTCTGGAAACACCATATATTTT.

J is TRBJ2-5 and V is TRBV5-4, with D perhaps matching TRBD1 (5 bases). Germline V CDR1 and CDR2: SGHNT, YYREEE (reference sequence). Deletions cut 4 bases from V and 5 bases from J, with 12 bases between. CDR3 length: 13 residues. The CDR3 DNA is TGTGCCAGCAGCGCAGGGCGTGGGGAGACCCAGTACTTC. This sequence encodes CASSAGRGETQYF.